The rows below give T cell receptor beta chains drawn from one sample of a study of OX40 agonist ivuxolimab in advanced cancers. Clones were sequenced by immunoSEQ multiplex PCR, and TCRdb holds only the in-frame ones, with some missing. The sample holds 30,000 to 45,000 clones, about 82% seen once. The sequencing here drew on CD4+ or CD8+ T cells sorted from blood, taken in a trial of the OX40 agonist ivuxolimab. These receptors came from an adult with an advanced solid tumor such as melanoma, head and neck, liver or kidney cancer. CDR3s include the opening cysteine and the closing phenylalanine or tryptophan. The D gene is left open where the match is weak. Not all rows give a size; the values are once, few, many and, for expanded clones, a class.

v_gene: TRBV19; d_gene: -; j_gene: TRBJ2-1; len: 16; abundance: -; CDR3aa: CASSIGSGTVYNEQFF; CDR3nt: TGTGCCAGTAGTATAGGCTCTGGGACCGTGTACAATGAGCAGTTCTTC
v_gene: TRBV5-4; d_gene: TRBD1; j_gene: TRBJ2-2; len: 16; abundance: -; CDR3aa: CASSSDGTGGTGELFF; CDR3nt: TGTGCCAGCAGCTCAGACGGGACAGGGGGTACCGGGGAGCTGTTTTTT
v_gene: TRBV7-8; d_gene: -; j_gene: TRBJ2-3; len: 15; abundance: -; CDR3aa: CASSLGGRSTDTQYF; CDR3nt: TGTGCCAGCAGCTTAGGCGGCCGTAGCACAGATACGCAGTATTTT
v_gene: TRBV5-5; d_gene: TRBD2; j_gene: TRBJ2-5; len: 15; abundance: few; CDR3aa: CASSLAGGPLETQYF; CDR3nt: TGTGCCAGCAGCTTGGCGGGAGGGCCGTTAGAGACCCAGTACTTC
v_gene: TRBV16; d_gene: -; j_gene: TRBJ2-7; len: 11; abundance: -; CDR3aa: CASSQSYEQYF; CDR3nt: TGTGCCAGCAGCCAATCCTACGAGCAGTACTTC
v_gene: TRBV5-1; d_gene: -; j_gene: TRBJ1-1; len: 14; abundance: -; CDR3aa: CASSLGMTEDEAFF; CDR3nt: TGCGCCAGCAGCTTGGGGATGACAGAGGATGAAGCTTTCTTT
v_gene: TRBV4-1; d_gene: -; j_gene: TRBJ2-1; len: 15; abundance: few; CDR3aa: CASSQEGQGYNEQFF; CDR3nt: TGCGCCAGCAGCCAAGAAGGGCAGGGGTACAATGAGCAGTTCTTC
v_gene: TRBV6-1; d_gene: TRBD1; j_gene: TRBJ1-2; len: 14; abundance: once; CDR3aa: CASLGQGVTYGYTF; CDR3nt: TGTGCCAGCCTGGGACAGGGTGTTACCTATGGCTACACCTTC
v_gene: TRBV5-1; d_gene: -; j_gene: TRBJ2-7; len: 15; abundance: -; CDR3aa: CASTPSWARGNEQYF; CDR3nt: TGCGCCAGCACGCCTTCTTGGGCCAGGGGAAACGAGCAGTACTTC
v_gene: TRBV2; d_gene: -; j_gene: TRBJ2-7; len: 14; abundance: -; CDR3aa: CASSLGTYAYEQYF; CDR3nt: TGTGCCAGCAGCTTGGGGACGTATGCCTACGAGCAGTACTTC
v_gene: TRBV2; d_gene: -; j_gene: TRBJ1-3; len: 14; abundance: -; CDR3aa: CASSVILVGNTIYF; CDR3nt: TGTGCCAGCAGCGTGATTTTAGTCGGAAACACCATATATTTT
v_gene: TRBV7-9; d_gene: TRBD1; j_gene: TRBJ2-3; len: 15; abundance: -; CDR3aa: CASSLGQGAIDTQYF; CDR3nt: TGTGCCAGCAGCCTCGGACAGGGGGCCATAGATACGCAGTATTTT
v_gene: TRBV13; d_gene: -; j_gene: TRBJ2-3; len: 17; abundance: -; CDR3aa: CASSFKSDWTSTDTQYF; CDR3nt: TGTGCCAGCAGCTTCAAGTCGGACTGGACAAGCACAGATACGCAGTATTTT
v_gene: TRBV5-1; d_gene: TRBD1; j_gene: TRBJ2-1; len: 13; abundance: -; CDR3aa: CASSKTGVNEQFF; CDR3nt: TGCGCCAGCAGCAAGACAGGGGTCAATGAGCAGTTCTTC
v_gene: TRBV9; d_gene: -; j_gene: TRBJ2-1; len: 15; abundance: -; CDR3aa: CASSVGTISYNEQFF; CDR3nt: TGTGCCAGCAGCGTCGGCACCATCTCCTACAATGAGCAGTTCTTC
v_gene: TRBV5-6; d_gene: TRBD2; j_gene: TRBJ2-2; len: 16; abundance: -; CDR3aa: CASRKLAGGETGELFF; CDR3nt: TGTGCCAGCAGGAAACTAGCGGGAGGTGAAACCGGGGAGCTGTTTTTT
v_gene: TRBV21-1; d_gene: -; j_gene: TRBJ1-1; len: 15; abundance: few; CDR3aa: CASSKKEIFYTEAFF; CDR3nt: TGTGCCAGCAGCAAAAAAGAGATTTTTTACACTGAAGCTTTCTTT
v_gene: TRBV5-4; d_gene: -; j_gene: TRBJ2-2; len: 15; abundance: -; CDR3aa: CASSPPTGNTGELFF; CDR3nt: TGTGCCAGCAGCCCCCCGACAGGGAACACCGGGGAGCTGTTTTTT
v_gene: TRBV5-1; d_gene: TRBD2; j_gene: TRBJ2-1; len: 13; abundance: -; CDR3aa: CASQGLALNEQFF; CDR3nt: TGCGCCAGCCAAGGACTAGCGCTGAATGAGCAGTTCTTC
v_gene: TRBV11-1; d_gene: -; j_gene: TRBJ1-5; len: 14; abundance: -; CDR3aa: CASSLDRGKQPQHF; CDR3nt: TGTGCCAGCAGCTTAGATAGGGGCAAACAGCCCCAGCATTTT
v_gene: TRBV5-1; d_gene: -; j_gene: TRBJ1-2; len: 14; abundance: -; CDR3aa: CASSYNRDNYGYTF; CDR3nt: TGCGCCAGCAGCTATAATCGGGATAACTATGGCTACACCTTC
v_gene: TRBV7-6; d_gene: TRBD1; j_gene: TRBJ2-5; len: 15; abundance: -; CDR3aa: CASSSLDRGQETQYF; CDR3nt: TGTGCCAGCAGCTCCTTAGACAGGGGCCAAGAGACCCAGTACTTC
v_gene: TRBV19; d_gene: TRBD1; j_gene: TRBJ2-3; len: 12; abundance: -; CDR3aa: CASRGTLDTQYF; CDR3nt: TGTGCCAGCAGGGGGACATTAGATACGCAGTATTTT
v_gene: TRBV10-1; d_gene: TRBD1; j_gene: TRBJ1-1; len: 12; abundance: -; CDR3aa: CASSEGQARAFF; CDR3nt: TGCGCCAGCAGTGAGGGACAGGCACGGGCTTTCTTT
v_gene: TRBV9; d_gene: TRBD1; j_gene: TRBJ2-1; len: 15; abundance: -; CDR3aa: CASSVGDRGSNEQFF; CDR3nt: TGTGCCAGCAGCGTCGGGGACAGGGGTTCTAATGAGCAGTTCTTC
v_gene: TRBV30; d_gene: -; j_gene: TRBJ2-1; len: 12; abundance: -; CDR3aa: CAWNRGVHEQFF; CDR3nt: TGTGCCTGGAATAGAGGGGTCCATGAGCAGTTCTTC
v_gene: TRBV19; d_gene: -; j_gene: TRBJ2-1; len: 18; abundance: -; CDR3aa: CASSLSRAPQTSYNEQFF; CDR3nt: TGTGCCAGTAGTCTCTCAAGGGCTCCACAAACTTCCTACAATGAGCAGTTCTTC
v_gene: TRBV6-1; d_gene: -; j_gene: TRBJ1-1; len: 13; abundance: -; CDR3aa: CASSDRDNTEAFF; CDR3nt: TGTGCCAGCAGTGACCGGGACAACACTGAAGCTTTCTTT
v_gene: TRBV10-2; d_gene: -; j_gene: TRBJ2-7; len: 12; abundance: -; CDR3aa: CASSETYYEQYF; CDR3nt: TGCGCCAGCAGTGAGACTTACTACGAGCAGTACTTC
v_gene: TRBV19; d_gene: -; j_gene: TRBJ2-4; len: 13; abundance: -; CDR3aa: CASRDIAKNIQYF; CDR3nt: TGTGCCAGCCGGGACATAGCCAAAAACATTCAGTACTTC
v_gene: TRBV11-3; d_gene: -; j_gene: TRBJ2-7; len: 12; abundance: -; CDR3aa: CASSLAGYEQYF; CDR3nt: TGTGCCAGCAGCTTAGCTGGCTACGAGCAGTACTTC
v_gene: TRBV18; d_gene: -; j_gene: TRBJ2-2; len: 18; abundance: -; CDR3aa: CASSPRTVALANTGELFF; CDR3nt: TGTGCCAGCTCACCTCGGACAGTAGCCCTCGCGAACACCGGGGAGCTGTTTTTT
v_gene: TRBV5-8; d_gene: -; j_gene: TRBJ2-5; len: 16; abundance: -; CDR3aa: CASSLFYSALQETQYF; CDR3nt: TGTGCCAGCAGCTTGTTCTACTCGGCACTTCAAGAGACCCAGTACTTC
v_gene: TRBV7-9; d_gene: -; j_gene: TRBJ1-3; len: 16; abundance: -; CDR3aa: CASSLSLRGLENTIYF; CDR3nt: TGTGCCAGCAGCTTAAGCTTAAGGGGCCTGGAAAACACCATATATTTT
v_gene: TRBV10-3; d_gene: -; j_gene: TRBJ1-2; len: 17; abundance: few; CDR3aa: CAISPIRARPTNYGYTF; CDR3nt: TGTGCCATCAGCCCGATACGGGCACGCCCTACTAACTATGGCTACACCTTC
v_gene: TRBV13; d_gene: -; j_gene: TRBJ1-1; len: 11; abundance: -; CDR3aa: CASRTWGEAFF; CDR3nt: TGTGCCAGCCGGACGTGGGGTGAAGCTTTCTTT
v_gene: TRBV10-3; d_gene: TRBD2; j_gene: TRBJ2-1; len: 16; abundance: few; CDR3aa: CAISERLAGGLDEQFF; CDR3nt: TGTGCCATCAGTGAACGACTAGCGGGGGGGCTCGATGAGCAGTTCTTC
v_gene: TRBV6-5; d_gene: -; j_gene: TRBJ2-1; len: 14; abundance: -; CDR3aa: CASSYLVGYNEQFF; CDR3nt: TGTGCCAGCAGTTATCTAGTGGGGTACAATGAGCAGTTCTTC
v_gene: TRBV9; d_gene: -; j_gene: TRBJ2-5; len: 14; abundance: few; CDR3aa: CASSPAGPRETQYF; CDR3nt: TGTGCCAGCAGCCCAGCAGGGCCCCGAGAGACCCAGTACTTC
v_gene: TRBV7-2; d_gene: -; j_gene: TRBJ1-1; len: 13; abundance: -; CDR3aa: CASSLPLNTEAFF; CDR3nt: TGTGCCAGCAGCTTACCCCTGAACACTGAAGCTTTCTTT
v_gene: TRBV19; d_gene: TRBD1; j_gene: TRBJ2-7; len: 15; abundance: -; CDR3aa: CASTISGTGGYEQYF; CDR3nt: TGTGCCAGCACCATCTCCGGGACAGGGGGTTACGAGCAGTACTTC
v_gene: TRBV9; d_gene: -; j_gene: TRBJ2-7; len: 14; abundance: -; CDR3aa: CASSVGLVPYEQYF; CDR3nt: TGTGCCAGCAGCGTAGGACTAGTACCCTACGAGCAGTACTTC
v_gene: TRBV21-1; d_gene: -; j_gene: TRBJ1-1; len: 17; abundance: -; CDR3aa: CASSSPGDRSMNTEAFF; CDR3nt: TGTGCCAGCAGCAGTCCAGGGGACAGGTCTATGAACACTGAAGCTTTCTTT
v_gene: TRBV29-1; d_gene: -; j_gene: TRBJ2-7; len: 11; abundance: -; CDR3aa: CSARMGYEQYF; CDR3nt: TGCAGCGCAAGGATGGGCTACGAGCAGTACTTC
v_gene: TRBV7-2; d_gene: TRBD2; j_gene: TRBJ2-1; len: 16; abundance: -; CDR3aa: CASSLAAAGVGNEQFF; CDR3nt: TGTGCCAGCAGCTTAGCGGCCGCGGGGGTGGGCAATGAGCAGTTCTTC
v_gene: TRBV5-1; d_gene: TRBD2; j_gene: TRBJ2-1; len: 16; abundance: -; CDR3aa: CASSLTSGSRGNEQFF; CDR3nt: TGCGCCAGCAGCTTGACTAGCGGGAGCCGGGGCAATGAGCAGTTCTTC
v_gene: TRBV6-1; d_gene: TRBD1; j_gene: TRBJ2-3; len: 14; abundance: -; CDR3aa: CASSPGQGPDTQYF; CDR3nt: TGTGCCAGCAGCCCGGGACAGGGGCCAGATACGCAGTATTTT
v_gene: TRBV2; d_gene: -; j_gene: TRBJ2-1; len: 13; abundance: -; CDR3aa: CASSILTGREQFF; CDR3nt: TGTGCCAGCAGTATTTTGACCGGTCGTGAGCAGTTCTTC
v_gene: TRBV5-4; d_gene: TRBD2; j_gene: TRBJ2-1; len: 16; abundance: -; CDR3aa: CASSWGREGSYNEQFF; CDR3nt: TGTGCCAGCAGCTGGGGACGGGAGGGGAGCTACAATGAGCAGTTCTTC
v_gene: TRBV4-1; d_gene: -; j_gene: TRBJ1-2; len: 13; abundance: -; CDR3aa: CASSPDGSYGYTF; CDR3nt: TGCGCCAGCAGCCCCGACGGCAGCTATGGCTACACCTTC
v_gene: TRBV10-3; d_gene: -; j_gene: TRBJ1-1; len: 12; abundance: -; CDR3aa: CAIGGGGTEAFF; CDR3nt: TGTGCCATCGGGGGAGGGGGCACTGAAGCTTTCTTT
v_gene: TRBV5-6; d_gene: TRBD1; j_gene: TRBJ1-4; len: 15; abundance: -; CDR3aa: CASSLVGTGNEKLFF; CDR3nt: TGTGCCAGCAGCCTGGTGGGGACAGGCAATGAAAAACTGTTTTTT
v_gene: TRBV7-9; d_gene: -; j_gene: TRBJ2-2; len: 14; abundance: -; CDR3aa: CASSLSRNTGELFF; CDR3nt: TGTGCCAGCAGCTTATCGAGAAACACCGGGGAGCTGTTTTTT